This is a list of T cell receptor beta chains from one sample in a study of T cell responses to AZD1222 COVID-19 vaccine. Some clones are missing from TCRdb's copy, which holds only in-frame ones; the method was immunoSEQ multiplex PCR. The sample holds roughly 170,000 clones; approximately 91% are singletons and the top ten take 1.5% to 2%. The material sequenced was peripheral blood, taken on day 0 of AZD1222 vaccination. The receptors come from an adult in good health. Each CDR3 is given without its conserved first and last residue.

TRBV5-1,TRBJ2-7,ASKHRADLDEQY
TRBV19,TRBJ1-1,ASSITGLNTEAF
TRBV18,TRBJ2-7,ASKQDRGGEEQY
TRBV19,TRBJ1-1,ASSPGQGYMNTEAF
TRBV9,TRBJ1-2,ASSELSYGYT
TRBV5-6,TRBJ2-5,ASSRFPTETQY
TRBV19,TRBJ2-7,ASRRDRYEQY
TRBV19,TRBJ2-7,ASSIASGNSYEQY
TRBV20-1,TRBJ1-2,SASSSYGYT
TRBV6-5,TRBJ1-1,ASSRGSNTEAF
TRBV5-1,TRBJ2-3,ASSPEGGGPENTQY
TRBV23-1,TRBJ2-1,ASSQHTSGSSRDYNEQF
TRBV27,TRBJ2-3,ASSPNPDTQY
TRBV12-5,TRBJ2-3,ASGHNTDTQY
TRBV7-8,TRBJ1-6,ASSLMVQGAHNSPLH
TRBV18,TRBJ1-4,ASSLPGRSNEKLF
TRBV7-9,TRBJ2-7,ASSLDTGGSGQEQY
TRBV10-2,TRBJ2-6,ASKVPGAGANVLT
TRBV5-1,TRBJ1-4,ASSPGTGGTINEKLF
TRBV2,TRBJ2-7,ASSERESYEQY
TRBV19,TRBJ1-1,ASSIDLIESAEAF
TRBV6-5,TRBJ2-7,ASSYSGQGIAWEQY
TRBV19,TRBJ2-7,ASSIEGTYEQY
TRBV11-2,TRBJ2-1,ASSLAGRANEQF
TRBV3-1/TRBV3-2,TRBJ1-5,ASSPPSLYSNQPQH
TRBV30,TRBJ1-2,AWSVLDSYGYT
TRBV19,TRBJ2-6,ASSISGANVLT
TRBV27,TRBJ1-3,ASSQHPAASSGNTIY
TRBV7-8,TRBJ1-1,ASSPLVPEAF
TRBV4-3,TRBJ2-1,ASSQGEGLEQF
TRBV4-3,TRBJ2-7,ASSHSLAGTVTYEQY